This passage covers 10 T cell receptor beta chains from one sample sequenced in a study of blood T cell repertoires in COVID-19. TCRdb's table, derived via immunoSEQ multiplex PCR, lists solely in-frame clones and lacks some. This repertoire shows about 130,000 clones, almost 80% found once; its top ten account for 10% to 11%. The sequenced sample consisted of peripheral blood. The source of these receptors is a man aged 55-75 years who had recovered from COVID-19.

The sample holds a few counts of this clone. The V and J genes are TRBV10-3 and TRBJ2-2; the match to TRBD2 covers 10 bases. Trimming cost V 6 bases and J 0 bases; bases outside gene matches: 4. The germline V gene has CDR1 ENHRY and CDR2 SYGVKD. CDR3 length: 16 residues. This CDR3 is CAISLGTSANTGELFF. The CDR3 DNA reads TGTGCCATCAGCCTCGGGACTAGCGCGAACACCGGGGAGCTGTTTTTT.

The table lists this clone with a few counts. The chain uses TRBV6-2 or TRBV6-3 and TRBJ2-2; D is undetermined. Germline V lookup: CDR1 MNHEY, CDR2 SVGEGT. There are 13 residues in the CDR3. V was trimmed by 4 bases and J by 1 base, leaving 4 bases between them. The CDR3 DNA is TGTGCCAGCAGTTCCGGGAACACCGGGGAGCTGTTTTTT. Protein sequence: CASSSGNTGELFF.

The sample holds a few counts of this clone. The chain is built from TRBV5-1 and TRBJ2-7, with D possibly being TRBD2 (5 bases). V gave up 3 bases and J gave up 2 bases, with 12 bases separating them. The CDR3 runs 14 residues. Per germline, CDR1 SGHRS and CDR2 YFSETQ. The CDR3 loop reads CASSSQADAYEQYF. The CDR3 bases are TGCGCCAGCAGCTCCCAAGCGGACGCCTACGAGCAGTACTTC.

The chain is built from TRBV2 and TRBJ2-3, with D tentatively TRBD2 (6 bases). Germline CDR1 and CDR2: SNHLY and FYNNEI. CDR3 length: 15 amino acids. Trimming left V 1 base short and J 2 bases short, with 10 bases between. The DNA for the CDR3 is TGTGCCAGCAGTGAAGAGGGCGGGGTCACAGATACGCAGTATTTT. Translated: CASSEEGGVTDTQYF. Supplemented by reference TRBV2 and TRBJ2-3, the full variable domain reads EPEVTQTPSHQVTQMGQEVILRCVPISNHLYFYWYRQILGQKVEFLVSFYNNEISEKSEIFDDQFSVERPDGSNFTLKIRSTKLEDSAMYFCASSEEGGVTDTQYFGPGTRLTVL.

This clone has more than one count but fewer than ten. This rearrangement joins TRBV9 to TRBJ2-5, with 7 nucleotides matching TRBD1. The CDR3 contains 14 residues. Trimming at V came to 4 bases and at J to 2 bases, leaving 5 bases not matched to a gene. Germline assignment: CDR1 SGDLS and CDR2 YYNGEE. The CDR3 DNA follows: TGTGCCAGCAGCTCCAGGACAGGTCAAGAGACCCAGTACTTC. Amino acid sequence: CASSSRTGQETQYF.

The chain links TRBV15 to TRBJ1-2, with D possibly TRBD1 on 6 matching bases. The ends were cut back, 0 bases at V and 8 bases at J, with 10 bases in the middle. The CDR3 is made up of 13 amino acids. In germline, CDR1 is LNHNV, CDR2 YYDKDF (reference sequence). The CDR3 sequence: CATSRDGTTGYTF. The CDR3 region has the DNA TGTGCCACCAGCAGAGACGGGACAACCGGCTACACCTTC.

The chain uses TRBV9 and TRBJ2-2; perhaps TRBD2 as D (7 bases). This CDR3 region has 16 residues. The germline V gene encodes CDR1 SGDLS and CDR2 YYNGEE. Trimming left V 0 bases short and J 2 bases short, with 11 bases between. CDR3 loop: CASSVAGGQNTGELFF. DNA for the CDR3: TGTGCCAGCAGCGTAGCGGGGGGCCAAAACACCGGGGAGCTGTTTTTT.

About this clone: The sample holds other DNA sequences that translate to the same CDR3. The chain is built from TRBV28 and TRBJ1-6; perhaps TRBD1 as D (6 bases). V lost 2 bases and J lost 10, with 12 bases in between. In germline, CDR1 is MDHEN, CDR2 SYDVKM. CDR3 size: 14 residues. CDR3 coding DNA: TGTGCCAGCAGTTTAGCAGGGGAAGGGTCACCCCTCCACTTT. Protein sequence: CASSLAGEGSPLHF.

The chain is built from TRBV29-1 and TRBJ2-5, with a tentative D call TRBD2 (6 bases). Germline assignment: CDR1 SQVTM and CDR2 ANQGSEA. V was cut by 4 bases and J by 5 bases, with 8 bases left in between. The CDR3 length is 11 residues. CDR3 amino acids: CSVGRDETQYF. DNA of the CDR3: TGCAGCGTTGGGAGGGACGAGACCCAGTACTTC. Full variable domain (remainder filled in from reference TRBV29-1 and TRBJ2-5): SAVISQKPSRDICQRGTSLTIQCQVDSQVTMMFWYRQQPGQSLTLIATANQGSEATYESGFVIDKFPISRPNLTFSTLTVSNMSPEDSSIYLCSVGRDETQYFGPGTRLLVL.

The chain employs TRBV19 and TRBJ1-5; D remains unclear. Trimming took 6 bases from V and 0 from J, leaving 9 bases between them. The germline CDR1 and CDR2 sequences are LNHDA and SQIVND (reference sequence). The CDR3 covers 14 residues. The CDR3 loop reads CASRHSHSNQPQHF. The DNA for the CDR3 is TGTGCCAGTAGGCACAGCCATAGCAATCAGCCCCAGCATTTT. Full variable domain (rest looked up from reference TRBV19 and TRBJ1-5): DGGITQSPKYLFRKEGQNVTLSCEQNLNHDAMYWYRQDPGQGLRLIYYSQIVNDFQKGDIAEGYSVSREKKESFPLTVTSAQKNPTAFYLCASRHSHSNQPQHFGDGTRLSIL.